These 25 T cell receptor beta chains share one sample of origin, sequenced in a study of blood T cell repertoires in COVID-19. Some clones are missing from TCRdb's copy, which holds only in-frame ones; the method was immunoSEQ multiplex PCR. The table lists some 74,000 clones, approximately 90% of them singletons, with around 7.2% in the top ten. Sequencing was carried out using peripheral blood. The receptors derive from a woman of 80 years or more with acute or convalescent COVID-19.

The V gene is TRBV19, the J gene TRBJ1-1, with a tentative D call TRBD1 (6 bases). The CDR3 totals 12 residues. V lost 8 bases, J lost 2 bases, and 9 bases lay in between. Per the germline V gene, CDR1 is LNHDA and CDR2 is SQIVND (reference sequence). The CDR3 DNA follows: TGTGCCAGTCGCAGGGGCAACACTGAAGCTTTCTTT. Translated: CASRRGNTEAFF.

CDR3 residues: CASSLDRVAGVRFF. The DNA for the CDR3 is TGTGCCAGCAGCTTAGATAGGGTAGCGGGGGTCCGCTTCTTC. The chain has TRBV11-2 and TRBJ2-1; 9 bases line up with TRBD2. Germline V gives CDR1 SGHAT, CDR2 FQNNGV. V gave up 0 bases and J gave up 16 bases; unmatched junction bases: 10. This CDR3 has 14 amino acids.

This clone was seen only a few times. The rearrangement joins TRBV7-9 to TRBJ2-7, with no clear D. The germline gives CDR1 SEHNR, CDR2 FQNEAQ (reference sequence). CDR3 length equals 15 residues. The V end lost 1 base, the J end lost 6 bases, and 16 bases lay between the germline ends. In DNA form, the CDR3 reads TGTGCCAGCAGCTTAGTCGAGCTAGTACTGGGCGAGCAGTACTTC. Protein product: CASSLVELVLGEQYF.

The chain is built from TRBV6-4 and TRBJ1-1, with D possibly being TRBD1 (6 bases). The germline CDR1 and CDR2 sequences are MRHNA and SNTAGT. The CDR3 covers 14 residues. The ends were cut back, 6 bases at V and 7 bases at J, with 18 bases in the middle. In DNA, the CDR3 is TGTGCCAGCAGAGGAGCAGGGGCGGCGGGTGAAGCTTTCTTT. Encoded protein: CASRGAGAAGEAFF.

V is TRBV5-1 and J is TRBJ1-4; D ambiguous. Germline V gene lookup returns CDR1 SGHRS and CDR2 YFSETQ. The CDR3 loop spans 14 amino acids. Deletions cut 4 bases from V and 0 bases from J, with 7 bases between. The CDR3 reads CASSQTATNEKLFF. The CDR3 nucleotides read TGCGCCAGCAGCCAGACTGCAACTAATGAAAAACTGTTTTTT.

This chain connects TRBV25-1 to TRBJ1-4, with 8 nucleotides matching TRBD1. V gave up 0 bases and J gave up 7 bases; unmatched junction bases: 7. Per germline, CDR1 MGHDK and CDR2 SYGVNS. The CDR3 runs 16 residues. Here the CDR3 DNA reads TGTGCCAGCAGTGAATATGGGACAGGAACTTCTGAAAAACTGTTTTTT. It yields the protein CASSEYGTGTSEKLFF.

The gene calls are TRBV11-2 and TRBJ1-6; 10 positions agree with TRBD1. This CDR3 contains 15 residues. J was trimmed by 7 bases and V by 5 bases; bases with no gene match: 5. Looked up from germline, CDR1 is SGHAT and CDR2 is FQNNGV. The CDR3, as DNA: TGTGCCAGCAGCCGCCGGGACAGGGGCAATTCACCCCTCCACTTT. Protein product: CASSRRDRGNSPLHF.

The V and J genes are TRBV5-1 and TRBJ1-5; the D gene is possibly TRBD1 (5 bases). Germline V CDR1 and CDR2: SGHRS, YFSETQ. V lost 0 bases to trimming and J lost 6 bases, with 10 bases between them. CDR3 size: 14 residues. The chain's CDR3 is CASSLEGEGQPQHF. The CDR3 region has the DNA TGCGCCAGCAGCTTGGAAGGGGAGGGTCAGCCCCAGCATTTT.

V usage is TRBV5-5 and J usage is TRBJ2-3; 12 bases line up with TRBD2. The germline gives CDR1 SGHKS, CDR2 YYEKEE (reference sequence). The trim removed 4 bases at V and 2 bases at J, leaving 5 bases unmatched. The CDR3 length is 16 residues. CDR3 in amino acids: CASSPRTSGATDTQYF. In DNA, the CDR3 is TGTGCCAGCAGCCCCAGGACTAGCGGGGCCACAGATACGCAGTATTTT.

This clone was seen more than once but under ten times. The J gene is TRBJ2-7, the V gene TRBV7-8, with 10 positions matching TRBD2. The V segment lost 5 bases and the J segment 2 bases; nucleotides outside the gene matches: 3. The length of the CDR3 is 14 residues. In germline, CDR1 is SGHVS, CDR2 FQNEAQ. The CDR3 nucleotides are TGTGCCAGCAGCCGGACTAGCGGAACCTACGAGCAGTACTTC. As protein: CASSRTSGTYEQYF.

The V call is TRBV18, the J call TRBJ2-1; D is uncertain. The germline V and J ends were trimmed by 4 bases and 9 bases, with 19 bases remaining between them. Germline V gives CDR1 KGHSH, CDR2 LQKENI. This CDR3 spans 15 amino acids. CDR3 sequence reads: CASSLLDEVNGEQFF. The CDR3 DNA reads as TGTGCCAGCTCACTTCTAGACGAAGTGAATGGTGAGCAGTTCTTC.

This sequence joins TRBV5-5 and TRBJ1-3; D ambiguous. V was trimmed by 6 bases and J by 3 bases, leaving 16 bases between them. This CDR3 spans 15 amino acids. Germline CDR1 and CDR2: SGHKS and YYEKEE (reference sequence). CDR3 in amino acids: CASTVPRGDGNTIYF. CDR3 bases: TGTGCCAGCACCGTGCCACGTGGAGATGGAAACACCATATATTTT.

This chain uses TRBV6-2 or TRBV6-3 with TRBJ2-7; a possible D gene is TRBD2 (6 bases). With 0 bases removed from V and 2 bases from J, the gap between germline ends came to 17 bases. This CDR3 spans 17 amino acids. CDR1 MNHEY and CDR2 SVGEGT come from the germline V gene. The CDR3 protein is CASSYSTLALFTYEQYF. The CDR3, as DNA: TGTGCCAGCAGTTACTCCACACTAGCTTTATTCACCTACGAGCAGTACTTC.

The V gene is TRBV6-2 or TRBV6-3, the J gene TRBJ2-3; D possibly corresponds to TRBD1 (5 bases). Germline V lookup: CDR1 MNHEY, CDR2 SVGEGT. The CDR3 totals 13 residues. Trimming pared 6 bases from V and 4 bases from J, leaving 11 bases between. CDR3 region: CASSPQGSDTQYF. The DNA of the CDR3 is TGTGCCAGCAGCCCCCAGGGATCAGATACGCAGTATTTT.

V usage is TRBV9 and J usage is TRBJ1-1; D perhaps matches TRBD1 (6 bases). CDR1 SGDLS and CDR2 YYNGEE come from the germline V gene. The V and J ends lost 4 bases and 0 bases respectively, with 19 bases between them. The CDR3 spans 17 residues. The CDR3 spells CASSPRGARALNTEAFF. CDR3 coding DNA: TGTGCCAGCAGCCCCCGGGGGGCGCGGGCTTTGAACACTGAAGCTTTCTTT.

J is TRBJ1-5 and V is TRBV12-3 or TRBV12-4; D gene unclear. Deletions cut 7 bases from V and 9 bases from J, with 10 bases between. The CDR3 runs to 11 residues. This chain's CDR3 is CASTTGGPQHF. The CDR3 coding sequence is TGTGCCAGCACCACCGGTGGGCCCCAGCATTTT.

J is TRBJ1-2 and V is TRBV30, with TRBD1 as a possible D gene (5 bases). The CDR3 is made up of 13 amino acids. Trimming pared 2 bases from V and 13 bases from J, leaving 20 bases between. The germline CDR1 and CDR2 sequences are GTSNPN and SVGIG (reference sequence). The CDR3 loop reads CAWSSGPRGAGTF. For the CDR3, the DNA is TGTGCCTGGAGTTCCGGACCGCGCGGGGCTGGCACCTTC.

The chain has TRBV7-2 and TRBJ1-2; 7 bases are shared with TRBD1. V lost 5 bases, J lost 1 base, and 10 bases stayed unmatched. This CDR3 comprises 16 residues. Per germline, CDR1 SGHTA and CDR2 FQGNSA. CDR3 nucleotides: TGTGCCAGCAGCCATGGGACAGCCAGACGTAACTATGGCTACACCTTC. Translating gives CASSHGTARRNYGYTF.

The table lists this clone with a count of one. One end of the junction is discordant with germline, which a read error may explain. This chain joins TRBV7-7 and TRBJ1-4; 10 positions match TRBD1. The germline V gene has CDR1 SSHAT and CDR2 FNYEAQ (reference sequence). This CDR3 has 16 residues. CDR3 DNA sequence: TGTGCTAGCAGTGACAGGGGGCGAGGGACTAATGAAAAACTGTTTTTT. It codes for CASSDRGRGTNEKLFF.

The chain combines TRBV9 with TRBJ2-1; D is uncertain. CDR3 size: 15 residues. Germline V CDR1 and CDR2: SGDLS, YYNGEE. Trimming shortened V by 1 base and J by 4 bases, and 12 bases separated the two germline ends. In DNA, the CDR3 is TGTGCCAGCAGCGTAAATACTTCCCCTTACAATGAGCAGTTCTTC. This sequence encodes CASSVNTSPYNEQFF.

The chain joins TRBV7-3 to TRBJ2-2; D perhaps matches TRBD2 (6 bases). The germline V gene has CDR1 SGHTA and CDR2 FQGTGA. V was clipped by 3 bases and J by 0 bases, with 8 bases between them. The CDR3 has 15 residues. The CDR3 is CASSLGLSNTGELFF. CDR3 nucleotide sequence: TGTGCCAGCAGCTTGGGACTTTCGAACACCGGGGAGCTGTTTTTT. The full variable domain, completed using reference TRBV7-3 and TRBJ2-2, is GAGVSQTPSNKVTEKGKYVELRCDPISGHTALYWYRQSLGQGPEFLIYFQGTGAADDSGLPNDRFFAVRPEGSVSTLKIQRTERGDSAVYLCASSLGLSNTGELFFGEGSRLTVL.

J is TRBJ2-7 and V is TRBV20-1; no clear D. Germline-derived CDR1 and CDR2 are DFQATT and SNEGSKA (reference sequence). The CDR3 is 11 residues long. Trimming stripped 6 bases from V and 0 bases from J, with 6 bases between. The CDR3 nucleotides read TGCAGTGCCGTTTCCTCCTACGAGCAGTACTTC. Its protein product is CSAVSSYEQYF.

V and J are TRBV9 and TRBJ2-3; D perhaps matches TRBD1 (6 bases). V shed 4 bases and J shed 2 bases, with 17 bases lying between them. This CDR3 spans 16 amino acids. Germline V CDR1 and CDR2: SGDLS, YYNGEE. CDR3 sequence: CASSPRTGGHTDTQYF. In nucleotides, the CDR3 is TGTGCCAGCAGCCCTCGGACTGGGGGACACACAGATACGCAGTATTTT.

CDR3 bases: TGTGCCAGCAGCTCTGGGGGGGCGGGCAATCAGCCCCAGCATTTT. Translated: CASSSGGAGNQPQHF. This rearrangement joins TRBV5-8 to TRBJ1-5; maybe TRBD1 (6 bases). Germline V CDR1 and CDR2: SGHTS, YDEGEE. The CDR3 spans 15 residues. The V end lost 3 bases, the J end lost 2 bases, and 12 bases lay between the germline ends.

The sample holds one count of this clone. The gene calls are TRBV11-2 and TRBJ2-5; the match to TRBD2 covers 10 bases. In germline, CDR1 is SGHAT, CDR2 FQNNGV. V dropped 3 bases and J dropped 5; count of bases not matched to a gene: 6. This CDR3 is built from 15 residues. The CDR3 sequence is CASSLSGGALETQYF. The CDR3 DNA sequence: TGTGCCAGCAGCTTGAGCGGGGGGGCCCTGGAGACCCAGTACTTC.